This TCR beta chain is drawn from a study of T cells in Graves' hyperthyroidism and ophthalmopathy. From RNA transcripts, TCR beta CDR3 regions were amplified. First-round RT-PCR of the TCR CDR3 relied on the HTBI primer set. Via MiXCR, TCRdb re-called the multiplex PCR reads, giving one row per CDR3 protein. The sample includes about 500,000 distinct CDR3 sequences, around 15% of them seen just once. This clonotype was detected only a few times. With V trimmed by 0 bases and J by 4 bases, 8 bases remained unmatched. CDR3 size: 15 residues. Germline CDR1 GTSNPN, CDR2 SVGIG (reference sequence). Those patients with uncontrolled infection, other autoimmune disease, pregnancy or lactation were excluded. The diagnostic basis comprised clinical symptoms, serum thyroxine and TRAb, thyroid ultrasound and orbital computed tomography.

Input material: blood. This sequence was found in a woman aged 25 to 45 with Graves' ophthalmopathy. The chain combines TRBV30 with TRBJ2-7, with 8 bases aligning to TRBD2. The CDR3 is CAWSVFGTRNYEQYF. The CDR3 DNA follows: TGTGCCTGGAGTGTATTCGGGACTAGGAATTACGAGCAGTACTTC.